This TCR beta chain comes out of a study of T-cell reconstitution after alpha-beta-depleted transplantation in children. This clonotype occurred a few times. Preparation of the TCRbeta library used unique molecular identifiers. TCRdb re-derived calls from the PCR reads in MiXCR, one entry per CDR3 protein. Found here are about 610,000 distinct CDR3 sequences, roughly a tenth of them singletons; the top ten hold 3.5% to 5%. The length of the CDR3 is 17 residues. Losses at the gene ends were 2 bases for V and 1 base for J; bases not matched to a gene: 8. The V gene's germline CDR1 is DFQATT and CDR2 SNEGSKA (reference sequence).

The V call is TRBV20-1, the J call TRBJ2-3; 11 bases fit TRBD2. The sequence derives from a human donor who donated a stem cell graft to a child with acute myeloid leukemia. The source was PBMCs from the stem cell graft donor, collected from the stem cell graft. In DNA form, the CDR3 reads TGCAGTGCTAGAACTAGCGGGAGATTTTCAGGCACAGATACGCAGTATTTT. Residues: CSARTSGRFSGTDTQYF.